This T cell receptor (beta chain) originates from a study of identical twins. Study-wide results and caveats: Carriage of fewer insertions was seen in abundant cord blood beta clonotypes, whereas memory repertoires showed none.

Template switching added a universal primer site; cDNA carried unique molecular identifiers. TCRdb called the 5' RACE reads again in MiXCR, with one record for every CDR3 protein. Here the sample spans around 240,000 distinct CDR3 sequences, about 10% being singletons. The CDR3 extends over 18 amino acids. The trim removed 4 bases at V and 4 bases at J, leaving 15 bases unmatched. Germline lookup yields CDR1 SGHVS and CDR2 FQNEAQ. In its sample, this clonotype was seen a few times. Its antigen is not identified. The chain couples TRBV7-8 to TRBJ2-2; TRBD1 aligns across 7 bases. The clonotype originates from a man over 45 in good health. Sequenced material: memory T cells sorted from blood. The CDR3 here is CASSSKASGTVGTGELFF. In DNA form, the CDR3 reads TGTGCCAGCAGCTCCAAGGCCTCCGGGACAGTCGGCACCGGGGAGCTGTTTTTT. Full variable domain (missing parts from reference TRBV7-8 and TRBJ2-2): GAGVSQSPRYKVAKRGQDVALRCDPISGHVSLFWYQQALGQGPEFLTYFQNEAQLDKSGLPSDRFFAERPEGSVSTLKIQRTQQEDSAVYLCASSSKASGTVGTGELFFGEGSRLTVL.